This T cell receptor (beta chain) derives from a study of blood T cell repertoires in COVID-19. Study as a whole: Samples of COVID-19 (acute and convalescent) were obtained from the United States, Italy and Spain. The cDNA or gDNA used as material had been derived from T cells, B-cell-depleted T cells, or PBMCs.

V lost 3 bases to trimming and J lost 3 bases, with 3 bases between them. Germline CDR1 is SGHDN and CDR2 is FVKESK. The CDR3 runs to 11 residues. In the authors' workflow: Amplification with reference gene primers provided the estimates of nucleated cell counts. The method was immunoSEQ multiplex PCR; TCRdb's version includes in-frame clones alone and lacks a portion of them. That table furnishes V, J and clone size, whereas the DNA furnished D and trimming. The sample includes roughly 380,000 clones, around 85% of them seen just once. The source is a woman in her late teens or twenties with acute or convalescent COVID-19. Material: peripheral blood. The chain employs TRBV14 and TRBJ2-7; no definite D call. The CDR3 sequence is CASSHSYEQYF. The CDR3 DNA sequence: TGTGCCAGCAGCCACAGCTACGAGCAGTACTTC.